This TCR beta chain was captured by sequencing in a study of cytomegalovirus exposure and HLA in healthy donors. Findings and limits, study-wide: A later analysis linked a missense DCLRE1C variant to TCR beta V- and J-gene trimming.

PCR was performed using 60 Vbeta and 13 Jbeta primers. The repertoire was sequenced with immunoSEQ multiplex PCR; TCRdb's copy has only in-frame clones and lacks some. The data hold about 150,000 clones, with over 70% observed a single time. About this clone itself: Its matching antigen is unknown.

This CDR3 comprises 16 residues. The V and J ends lost 3 bases and 2 bases, in that order; junction bases with no gene match: 9. Germline CDR1 SGHVS, CDR2 FQNEAQ. V gene TRBV7-8 combines with J gene TRBJ2-7; 8 bases agree with TRBD2. The specimen sequenced was PBMCs. The receptor comes from a man in his fifties or sixties in good health and CMV-seropositive. CDR3 nucleotides: TGTGCCAGCAGCTTGCTAGCGGGTTTCCCTGCCTACGAGCAGTACTTC. Its protein product is CASSLLAGFPAYEQYF. Complete variable domain (other parts from reference TRBV7-8 and TRBJ2-7): GAGVSQSPRYKVAKRGQDVALRCDPISGHVSLFWYQQALGQGPEFLTYFQNEAQLDKSGLPSDRFFAERPEGSVSTLKIQRTQQEDSAVYLCASSLLAGFPAYEQYFGPGTRLTVT.